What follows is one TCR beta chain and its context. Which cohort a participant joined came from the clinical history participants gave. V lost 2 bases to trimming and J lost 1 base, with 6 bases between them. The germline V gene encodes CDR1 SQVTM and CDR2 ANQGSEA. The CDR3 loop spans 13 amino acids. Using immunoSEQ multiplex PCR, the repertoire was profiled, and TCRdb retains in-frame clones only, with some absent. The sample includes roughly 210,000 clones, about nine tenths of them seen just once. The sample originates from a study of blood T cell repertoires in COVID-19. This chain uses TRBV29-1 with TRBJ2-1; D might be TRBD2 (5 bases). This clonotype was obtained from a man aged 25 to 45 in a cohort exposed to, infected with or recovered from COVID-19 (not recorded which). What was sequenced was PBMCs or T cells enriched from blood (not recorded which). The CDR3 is CSVERRSYNEQFF. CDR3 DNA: TGCAGCGTTGAACGGAGGTCCTACAATGAGCAGTTCTTC.